These 8 T cell receptor beta chains originate from one sample sequenced in a study of early stage breast cancer tumors. TCRdb's copy holds only in-frame clones and misses some; the assay was immunoSEQ multiplex PCR. Of approximately 30,000 clones listed, 80% are singletons. The sequenced sample consisted of blood. The receptor set was obtained from a person between 55 and 69 years old with breast cancer.

The chain has TRBV4-1 and TRBJ1-4; D ambiguous. In germline, CDR1 is MGHRA, CDR2 YSYEKL. V lost 3 bases and J lost 0, with 14 bases in between. This CDR3 has 17 residues. The CDR3 reads CASSQTERRATNEKLFF. The CDR3 DNA reads TGCGCCAGCAGCCAGACGGAGCGGCGTGCAACTAATGAAAAACTGTTTTTT.

The chain couples TRBV6-1 to TRBJ1-1, with 7 bases aligning to TRBD1. With V trimmed by 6 bases and J by 8 bases, 6 bases remained unmatched. Germline-derived CDR1 and CDR2 are MNHNS and SASEGT. The CDR3 runs 12 residues. The CDR3 nucleotides read TGTGCCAGCAGGAAACAGGGGACCGAAGCTTTCTTT. The encoded protein is CASRKQGTEAFF.

The CDR3 loop is CASSRGGRETQYF. Here the CDR3 DNA reads TGTGCCAGCAGCCGCGGGGGCCGAGAGACCCAGTACTTC. The chain joins TRBV11-3 to TRBJ2-5; TRBD2 is a possible D gene (7 bases). The CDR3 has 13 amino acids. Germline CDR1 is SGHNT and CDR2 is YENEEA. Trimming shortened V by 5 bases and J by 4 bases, and 11 bases separated the two germline ends.

Comments on this clone: The junction differs from germline at one of its ends, possibly a read error. The rearrangement joins TRBV7-9 to TRBJ2-5; 14 bases agree with TRBD2. Germline CDR1 is SEHNR and CDR2 is FQNEAQ (reference sequence). The CDR3 covers 18 residues. CDR3 sequence reads: CASSLATSGRVRQESQYF. The CDR3 DNA follows: TGTGCCAGCAGCTTAGCGACTAGCGGGAGGGTCCGACAAGAGAGCCAGTACTTC.

V is TRBV5-1 and J is TRBJ2-3; 10 nucleotides line up with TRBD1. CDR1 and CDR2 from the germline V gene are SGHRS and YFSETQ. The J segment lost 3 bases and the V segment lost 2 bases, leaving 6 bases of the junction unmatched. The CDR3 spans 16 residues. DNA of the CDR3: TGCGCCAGCAGCTTCGACAGGGGGCTTGGGACAGATACGCAGTATTTT. Protein sequence: CASSFDRGLGTDTQYF.

The rearrangement links TRBV5-8 to TRBJ2-7, with a tentative D call TRBD2 (6 bases). From germline, CDR1 is SGHTS and CDR2 YDEGEE. The CDR3 consists of 12 residues. Trimming took 3 bases from V and 5 from J, leaving 9 bases between them. The CDR3 loop is CASSSIADEQYF. CDR3 bases: TGTGCCAGCAGCTCAATAGCGGACGAGCAGTACTTC.

This clone was observed a few times. The genes are TRBV28 and TRBJ1-5, with TRBD1 as a possible D gene (5 bases). Germline values: CDR1 MDHEN, CDR2 SYDVKM. The length of the CDR3 is 13 residues. V lost 7 bases, J lost 6 bases, and 13 bases lay in between. DNA for the CDR3: TGTGCCAGCACGGGCAGGGTCCCTCAGCCCCAGCATTTT. Its protein product is CASTGRVPQPQHF. Full variable domain (rest looked up from reference TRBV28 and TRBJ1-5): DVKVTQSSRYLVKRTGEKVFLECVQDMDHENMFWYRQDPGLGLRLIYFSYDVKMKEKGDIPEGYSVSREKKERFSLILESASTNQTSMYLCASTGRVPQPQHFGDGTRLSIL.

This chain joins TRBV30 and TRBJ1-2; D unresolved. This CDR3 is built from 12 residues. Trimming removed 1 base at V and 8 bases at J, with 11 bases between. Germline V gene lookup returns CDR1 GTSNPN and CDR2 SVGIG (reference sequence). The CDR3 DNA sequence: TGTGCCTGGAGTGGTCTAGTTGGGGGCTACACCTTC. This sequence encodes CAWSGLVGGYTF.